Listed below are T cell receptor beta chains from one sample, sequenced in a study of T cell responses to AZD1222 COVID-19 vaccine. Assay used: immunoSEQ multiplex PCR; TCRdb lists only in-frame clones, some missing. This repertoire shows roughly 180,000 clones, just over 90% found once; its top ten account for roughly 3.1%. Sequencing used peripheral blood, obtained on day 0 of AZD1222 vaccination. The receptor source for this set is an adult in good health. Each CDR3 is given with its conserved first and last residue. D genes are given only for firm matches. Clone size, where shown, is once, few, many, or a class for clones that have expanded.

d_call j_call v_call clone_size cdr3_aa cdr3_nt
- TRBJ1-2 TRBV5-4 - CASSPKGFNYGYTF TGTGCCAGCAGCCCTAAGGGGTTTAACTATGGCTACACCTTC
TRBD1 TRBJ1-2 TRBV18 - CASSPPTGTELFLYGYTF TGTGCCAGCTCACCACCTACTGGGACAGAGCTATTTCTCTATGGCTACACCTTC
- TRBJ2-7 TRBV7-3 - CASSLNPGLPYEQYF TGTGCCAGCAGCTTAAACCCGGGACTTCCCTACGAGCAGTACTTC
TRBD1 TRBJ1-4 TRBV9 - CASSSREQGDEKLFF TGTGCCAGCAGCTCCCGAGAACAGGGGGACGAAAAACTGTTTTTT
TRBD2 TRBJ2-5 TRBV13 - CASSHTGTSGEGTQYF TGTGCCAGCAGCCATACAGGGACTAGCGGGGAGGGGACCCAGTACTTC
TRBD1 TRBJ1-2 TRBV4-2 - CASSQEGQTYTF TGTGCCAGCAGCCAAGAGGGACAGACCTACACCTTC
- TRBJ2-7 TRBV27 - CASSLREYYEQYF TGTGCCAGCAGTTTACGGGAGTACTACGAGCAGTACTTC
- TRBJ2-3 TRBV7-6 once CASNLVAGGSTDTQYF TGTGCCAGCAACCTCGTCGCAGGGGGGAGCACAGATACGCAGTATTTT
- TRBJ2-1 TRBV5-1 - CASSSDFNEQFF TGCGCCAGCAGCTCTGACTTCAATGAGCAGTTCTTC
- TRBJ1-1 TRBV5-4 - CASSVTNTEAFF TGTGCCAGCAGCGTTACAAACACTGAAGCTTTCTTT
TRBD1 TRBJ1-3 TRBV19 - CASRTRQGTGNTIYF TGTGCCAGTAGGACCAGACAGGGGACTGGAAACACCATATATTTT
TRBD1 TRBJ2-2 TRBV7-3 few CASSWTGEAGELFF TGTGCCAGCAGCTGGACAGGGGAGGCCGGGGAGCTGTTTTTT
TRBD1 TRBJ1-1 TRBV28 - CASSSPQMRTGGGTEAFF TGTGCCAGCAGTTCTCCTCAGATGCGGACAGGGGGTGGTACTGAAGCTTTCTTT
TRBD2 TRBJ2-1 TRBV3-1/TRBV3-2 once CASSQEPPLPGLAKTPQFF TGTGCCAGCAGCCAAGAGCCTCCGTTACCGGGACTAGCTAAAACGCCCCAATTCTTC